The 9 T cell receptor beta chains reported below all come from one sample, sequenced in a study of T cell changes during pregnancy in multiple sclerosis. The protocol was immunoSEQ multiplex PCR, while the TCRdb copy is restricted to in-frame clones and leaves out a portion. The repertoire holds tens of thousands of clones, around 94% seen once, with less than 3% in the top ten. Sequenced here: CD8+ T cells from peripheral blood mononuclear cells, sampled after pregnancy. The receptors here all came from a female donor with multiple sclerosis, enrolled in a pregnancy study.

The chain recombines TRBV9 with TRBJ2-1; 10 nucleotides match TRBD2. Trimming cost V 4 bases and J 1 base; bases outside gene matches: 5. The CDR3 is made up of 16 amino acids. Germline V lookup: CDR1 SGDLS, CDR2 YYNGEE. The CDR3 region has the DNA TGTGCCAGCAGCCCCCGACTAGCGGGTTCCTACAATGAGCAGTTCTTC. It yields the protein CASSPRLAGSYNEQFF.

The CDR3 spells CASSIGGQREAFF. CDR3 DNA: TGTGCCAGTAGTATTGGGGGCCAGCGTGAAGCTTTCTTT. This sequence joins TRBV19 and TRBJ1-1, with D maybe TRBD1 (6 bases). Trimming took 3 bases from V and 7 from J, leaving 12 bases between them. The CDR3 has 13 amino acids. The germline gives CDR1 LNHDA, CDR2 SQIVND (reference sequence).

CDR3 DNA sequence: TGTGCCAGCAGCCCGACAGGTCTGAACACTGAAGCTTTCTTT. Translating gives CASSPTGLNTEAFF. The chain couples TRBV5-5 to TRBJ1-1, with D perhaps TRBD1 (6 bases). There are 14 residues in the CDR3. V was trimmed by 4 bases and J by 0 bases, leaving 10 bases between them. Germline V gene sequence: CDR1 SGHKS, CDR2 YYEKEE (reference sequence).

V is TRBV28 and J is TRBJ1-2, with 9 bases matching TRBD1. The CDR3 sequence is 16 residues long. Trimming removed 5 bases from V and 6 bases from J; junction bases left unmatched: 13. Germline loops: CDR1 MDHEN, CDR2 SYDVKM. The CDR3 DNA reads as TGTGCCAGCAGTGGGGGACAGGGTCTTCTGCGAGATGGCTACACCTTC. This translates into CASSGGQGLLRDGYTF.

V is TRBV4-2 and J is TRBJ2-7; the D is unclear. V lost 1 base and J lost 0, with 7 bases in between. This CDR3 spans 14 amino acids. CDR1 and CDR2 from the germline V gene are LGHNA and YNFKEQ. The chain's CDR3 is CASSQVGVSYEQYF. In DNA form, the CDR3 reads TGTGCCAGCAGCCAAGTGGGCGTCTCCTACGAGCAGTACTTC.

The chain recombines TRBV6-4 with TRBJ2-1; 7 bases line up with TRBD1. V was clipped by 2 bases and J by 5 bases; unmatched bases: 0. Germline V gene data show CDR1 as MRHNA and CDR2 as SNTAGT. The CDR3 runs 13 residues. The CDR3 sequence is CASSDRGHNEQFF. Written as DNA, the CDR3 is TGTGCCAGCAGTGACAGGGGGCACAATGAGCAGTTCTTC.

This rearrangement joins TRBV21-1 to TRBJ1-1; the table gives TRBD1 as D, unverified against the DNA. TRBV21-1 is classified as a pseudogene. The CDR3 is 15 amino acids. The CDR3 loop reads CASSNRDRGDTEAFF. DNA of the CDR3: TGTGCCAGCAGCAATAGGGACAGGGGGGACACTGAAGCTTTCTTT.

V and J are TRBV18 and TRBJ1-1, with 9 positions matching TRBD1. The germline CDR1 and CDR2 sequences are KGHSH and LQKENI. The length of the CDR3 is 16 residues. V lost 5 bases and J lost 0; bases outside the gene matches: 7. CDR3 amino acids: CASSDAQGAMNTEAFF. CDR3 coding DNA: TGTGCCAGCTCAGACGCACAGGGGGCGATGAACACTGAAGCTTTCTTT.

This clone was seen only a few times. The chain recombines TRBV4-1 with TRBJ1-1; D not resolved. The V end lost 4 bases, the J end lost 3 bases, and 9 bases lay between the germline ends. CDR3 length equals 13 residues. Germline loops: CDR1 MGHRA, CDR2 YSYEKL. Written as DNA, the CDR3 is TGCGCCAGCAGCCTAGCGGGCTACACTGAAGCTTTCTTT. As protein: CASSLAGYTEAFF.